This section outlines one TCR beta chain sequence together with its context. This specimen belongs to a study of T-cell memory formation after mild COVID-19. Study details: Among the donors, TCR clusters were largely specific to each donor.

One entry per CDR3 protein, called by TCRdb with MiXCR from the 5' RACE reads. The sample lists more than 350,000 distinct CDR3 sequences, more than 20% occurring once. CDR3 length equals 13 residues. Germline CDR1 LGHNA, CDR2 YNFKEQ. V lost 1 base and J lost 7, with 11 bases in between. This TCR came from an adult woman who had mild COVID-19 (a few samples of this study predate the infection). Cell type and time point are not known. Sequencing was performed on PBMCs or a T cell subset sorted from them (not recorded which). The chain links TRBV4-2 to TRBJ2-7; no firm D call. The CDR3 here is CASSQADSDEQYF. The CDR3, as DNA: TGTGCCAGCAGCCAAGCCGACTCAGATGAGCAGTACTTC.